The 27 T cell receptor beta chains presented below share a single source sample, sequenced in a study of cytomegalovirus exposure and HLA in healthy donors. Amplification used 60 Vbeta primers and 13 Jbeta primers. This table comes from immunoSEQ multiplex PCR, and its TCRdb copy is limited to in-frame clones, with some not included. The table includes about 180,000 clones, around 82% detected once. Sequencing input: PBMCs. The receptors come from a woman between 25 and 40 years old in good health and CMV-seropositive.

This clone showed up just a few times. This chain uses TRBV4-3 with TRBJ1-2; 8 bases map to TRBD1. This CDR3 spans 15 amino acids. From germline, CDR1 is LGHNA and CDR2 YSLEER. Trimming at V came to 0 bases and at J to 4 bases, leaving 4 bases not matched to a gene. CDR3 bases: TGCGCCAGCAGCCAAGAGCGACAGGGGATCTATGGCTACACCTTC. Residues: CASSQERQGIYGYTF.

This clone has just one count. This chain uses TRBV6-5 with TRBJ2-1; 10 bases agree with TRBD2. Unmatched junction bases numbered 9, after V lost 6 bases and J lost 7 bases. The CDR3 loop spans 15 amino acids. Germline CDR1 reads MNHEY; CDR2 reads SVGAGI. CDR3 nucleotide sequence: TGTGCCAGCAGCCTAAGCGGGGGGGCCGGGAATGAGCAGTTCTTC. Translating it yields CASSLSGGAGNEQFF.

The chain carries TRBV6-6 and TRBJ1-5, with D uncertain. Germline lookup yields CDR1 MNHNY and CDR2 SVGAGI (reference sequence). The CDR3 totals 15 residues. V was cut by 10 bases and J by 4 bases, with 20 bases left in between. In DNA, the CDR3 is TGTGCCACGCAACTATCGGCCAGTTCAAATCAGCCCCAGCATTTT. Translating gives CATQLSASSNQPQHF.

The rearrangement joins TRBV7-9 to TRBJ1-5, with a tentative D call TRBD1 (6 bases). Germline V CDR1 and CDR2: SEHNR, FQNEAQ (reference sequence). This CDR3 is built from 13 residues. V lost 4 bases to trimming and J lost 4 bases, with 8 bases between them. CDR3 nucleotides: TGTGCCAGCAGCTCACAGGGAAATCAGCCCCAGCATTTT. Amino acids: CASSSQGNQPQHF.

The V gene is TRBV6-6, the J gene TRBJ2-7, with 8 bases matching TRBD1. Trimming removed 5 bases from V and 1 base from J; junction bases left unmatched: 4. This CDR3 contains 14 residues. Germline CDR1 is MNHNY and CDR2 is SVGAGI (reference sequence). The CDR3 region is CASSAWTGSYEQYF. CDR3 sequence (DNA): TGTGCCAGCAGTGCGTGGACAGGGTCCTACGAGCAGTACTTC.

This rearrangement joins TRBV6-6 to TRBJ1-3; 8 bases map to TRBD1. The CDR3 is made up of 16 amino acids. Germline V gene lookup returns CDR1 MNHNY and CDR2 SVGAGI (reference sequence). The trim removed 5 bases at V and 3 bases at J, leaving 9 bases unmatched. As DNA, the CDR3 is TGTGCCAGCAGTGCCGCCGGACAGGGCCATGGAAACACCATATATTTT. It codes for CASSAAGQGHGNTIYF.

The gene calls are TRBV2 and TRBJ2-2; the D gene is possibly TRBD2 (6 bases). The germline V and J ends were trimmed by 2 bases and 0 bases, with 10 bases remaining between them. The CDR3 length is 16 residues. Germline CDR1 and CDR2: SNHLY and FYNNEI. The DNA of the CDR3 is TGTGCCAGCAGTGAATTAGGGACTTCGAACACCGGGGAGCTGTTTTTT. This translates into CASSELGTSNTGELFF.

The chain carries TRBV4-1 and TRBJ1-2; a weak D match, TRBD1 (5 bases). The germline gives CDR1 MGHRA, CDR2 YSYEKL. This CDR3 region has 14 residues. V was cut by 4 bases and J by 2 bases, with 11 bases left in between. Here the CDR3 reads CASSLERTNYGYTF. Written as DNA, the CDR3 is TGCGCCAGCAGCCTCGAAAGGACAAACTATGGCTACACCTTC.

The chain joins TRBV2 to TRBJ1-2; 7 bases map to TRBD1. This CDR3 is 13 amino acids long. Germline CDR1 SNHLY, CDR2 FYNNEI. V was pared by 7 bases and J by 8 bases, with 10 bases of the junction left unmatched. The CDR3 DNA is TGTGCCAGCAAAGTCGGGACAGCAAGGGGCTACACCTTC. Its protein product is CASKVGTARGYTF.

There are a few counts of this clone. V and J are TRBV7-2 and TRBJ1-1, with TRBD1 matching 9 bases. The CDR3 is 15 residues long. CDR1 and CDR2 from the germline V gene are SGHTA and FQGNSA. The V segment lost 5 bases and the J segment 0 bases; nucleotides outside the gene matches: 4. CDR3 coding DNA: TGTGCCAGCAGCCGGACAGGGGACTTGAACACTGAAGCTTTCTTT. Translating gives CASSRTGDLNTEAFF.

In the case of this clone: The junction departs from the called germline gene at one end, perhaps through a read error. V gene TRBV7-9 combines with J gene TRBJ1-2; 9 bases agree with TRBD1. The germline V gene has CDR1 SEHNR and CDR2 FQNEAQ (reference sequence). This CDR3 has 14 amino acids. The CDR3 protein is CSSSITGGHYGYTF. In nucleotides, the CDR3 is TGTTCCAGCAGCATAACAGGGGGCCACTATGGCTACACCTTC.

This chain connects TRBV6-5 to TRBJ1-2; 10 bases fit TRBD1. J lost 8 bases, V lost 6 bases, and 12 bases had no gene match. In germline, CDR1 is MNHEY, CDR2 SVGAGI. This CDR3 has 15 residues. CDR3 residues: CASSGTGAAAGGYTF. The CDR3 nucleotides read TGTGCCAGCAGCGGGACAGGGGCCGCCGCCGGAGGCTACACCTTC.

The DNA for the CDR3 is TGTGCCAGCAGCTTAGGGACAGGCACCTACAATGAGCAGTTCTTC. Amino acids: CASSLGTGTYNEQFF. This rearrangement joins TRBV7-9 to TRBJ2-1; 7 bases fit TRBD1. Trimming cost V 1 base and J 2 bases; bases outside gene matches: 2. The CDR3 totals 15 residues. Germline lookup yields CDR1 SEHNR and CDR2 FQNEAQ (reference sequence).

The chain joins TRBV7-2 to TRBJ2-5; D possibly corresponds to TRBD2 (6 bases). V was cut by 5 bases and J by 7 bases, with 17 bases left in between. This CDR3 has 14 residues. Germline CDR1 SGHTA, CDR2 FQGNSA. CDR3 sequence (DNA): TGTGCCAGCAGCCCGGATAGCGGTCGGGGGACCCAGTACTTC. The encoded protein is CASSPDSGRGTQYF.

The chain combines TRBV6-5 with TRBJ2-7; TRBD1 is a possible D gene (6 bases). CDR3 length: 14 residues. V was shortened by 8 bases and J by 3 bases, with 17 bases between the two germline ends. The germline V gene has CDR1 MNHEY and CDR2 SVGAGI. The CDR3 reads CASRPGVKSYEQYF. For the CDR3, the DNA is TGTGCCAGCCGACCAGGGGTGAAGAGCTACGAGCAGTACTTC.

The chain has TRBV14 and TRBJ2-2; 13 nucleotides agree with TRBD2. This CDR3 has 18 residues. Germline-derived CDR1 and CDR2 are SGHDN and FVKESK. Trimming cost V 3 bases and J 2 bases; bases outside gene matches: 6. The CDR3 DNA sequence: TGTGCCAGCAGCCACCTGGGACTAGCGGGGCAAAACACCGGGGAGCTGTTTTTT. This translates into CASSHLGLAGQNTGELFF.

The gene calls are TRBV19 and TRBJ2-2; TRBD1 matches 9 bases. The CDR3 loop spans 16 amino acids. Germline V gives CDR1 LNHDA, CDR2 SQIVND (reference sequence). V was pared by 2 bases and J by 1 base, with 2 bases of the junction left unmatched. CDR3 sequence (DNA): TGTGCCAGTAGTATATCGGGACAGGGGAACACCGGGGAGCTGTTTTTT. As protein: CASSISGQGNTGELFF.

This chain uses TRBV6-5 with TRBJ1-1; 7 bases map to TRBD1. The CDR3 is made up of 13 amino acids. With V trimmed by 0 bases and J by 8 bases, 3 bases remained unmatched. Looked up from germline, CDR1 is MNHEY and CDR2 is SVGAGI. This CDR3 is CASSYSIQGEAFF. The CDR3 bases are TGTGCCAGCAGTTACTCCATACAGGGGGAAGCTTTCTTT.

The genes are TRBV9 and TRBJ2-1; 8 positions match TRBD2. The trim removed 4 bases at V and 3 bases at J, leaving 9 bases unmatched. Germline V gene sequence: CDR1 SGDLS, CDR2 YYNGEE. The CDR3 spans 16 residues. For the CDR3, the DNA is TGTGCCAGCAGCCCCCAGGGCGGGGGGCTCTACAATGAGCAGTTCTTC. Its protein is CASSPQGGGLYNEQFF.

The chain has TRBV27 and TRBJ1-2; 7 positions match TRBD1. The CDR3 length is 13 residues. V lost 5 bases, J lost 8 bases, and 8 bases stayed unmatched. Germline V lookup: CDR1 MNHEY, CDR2 SMNVEV (reference sequence). The CDR3 DNA is TGTGCCAGCAGTCCTCGACAGGGCCGGGGCTACACCTTC. This gives the protein CASSPRQGRGYTF.

The chain joins TRBV5-6 to TRBJ2-5; 9 nucleotides agree with TRBD1. The trim removed 1 base at V and 5 bases at J, leaving 6 bases unmatched. Germline CDR1 is SGHDT and CDR2 is YYEEEE. The CDR3 loop spans 15 amino acids. The CDR3 nucleotides read TGTGCCAGCAGCTTGAGAGGACAGGGGATGGAGACCCAGTACTTC. This encodes CASSLRGQGMETQYF.

This CDR3 reads CASGPTVTDTQYF. The CDR3 DNA reads as TGTGCCAGTGGGCCCACGGTGACAGATACGCAGTATTTT. This chain joins TRBV19 and TRBJ2-3; D uncertain. Per the germline V gene, CDR1 is LNHDA and CDR2 is SQIVND (reference sequence). Deletions cut 8 bases from V and 3 bases from J, with 12 bases between. The CDR3 spans 13 residues.

The rearrangement uses TRBV2 and TRBJ2-1; 10 bases match TRBD2. V lost 8 bases, J lost 6 bases, and 10 bases stayed unmatched. This CDR3 region has 15 residues. Germline values: CDR1 SNHLY, CDR2 FYNNEI. DNA of the CDR3: TGTGCCAGCCTAGAAGCGGGGGGGCGGGGCAATGAGCAGTTCTTC. It specifies CASLEAGGRGNEQFF.

The gene calls are TRBV9 and TRBJ1-4; TRBD1 matches at 9 bases. With V trimmed by 1 base and J by 8 bases, 12 bases remained unmatched. CDR3 length: 17 residues. Germline V gene sequence: CDR1 SGDLS, CDR2 YYNGEE. The DNA of the CDR3 is TGTGCCAGCAGCGTACTTCAGGGGGACAGGGCAGAGGAAAAACTGTTTTTT. Translated, it gives CASSVLQGDRAEEKLFF. The full variable domain, in which reference TRBV9 and TRBJ1-4 provide the parts outside the CDR3, is DSGVTQTPKHLITATGQRVTLRCSPRSGDLSVYWYQQSLDQGLQFLIQYYNGEERAKGNILERFSAQQFPDLHSELNLSSLELGDSALYFCASSVLQGDRAEEKLFFGSGTQLSVL.

The chain employs TRBV4-3 and TRBJ2-1; D may be TRBD2 (6 bases). The CDR3 is made up of 15 amino acids. Looked up from germline, CDR1 is LGHNA and CDR2 is YSLEER. Trimming cost V 0 bases and J 5 bases, with 11 bases left between them. The CDR3 bases are TGCGCCAGCAGCCAAGATGGAGGGGATGACAATGAGCAGTTCTTC. Its protein product is CASSQDGGDDNEQFF.

CDR3 in DNA: TGTGCCAGCAGCCTGTGGGGCTCACAGGGGAAACACGAGCAGTACTTC. Amino acids: CASSLWGSQGKHEQYF. The chain recombines TRBV5-4 with TRBJ2-7; 7 positions match TRBD1. This CDR3 is 16 amino acids long. In germline, CDR1 is SGHNT, CDR2 YYREEE (reference sequence). With 4 bases clipped from V and 5 bases from J, the junction kept 15 bases outside the gene matches.

This clone appeared a few times. This sequence joins TRBV7-9 and TRBJ1-6, with D maybe TRBD1 (6 bases). V lost 7 bases and J lost 3, with 13 bases in between. This CDR3 contains 15 residues. The germline gives CDR1 SEHNR, CDR2 FQNEAQ (reference sequence). The CDR3 nucleotides read TGTGCCAGCAAAGGCAGGGGCATCTATAATTCACCCCTCCACTTT. Translated: CASKGRGIYNSPLHF.